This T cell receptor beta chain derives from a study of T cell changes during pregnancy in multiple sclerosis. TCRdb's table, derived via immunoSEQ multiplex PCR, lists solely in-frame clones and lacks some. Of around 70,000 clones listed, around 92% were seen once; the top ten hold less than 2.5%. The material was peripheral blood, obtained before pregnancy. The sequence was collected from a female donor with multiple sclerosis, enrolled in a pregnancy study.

Written as DNA, the CDR3 is TGTGCCAGCAGCCCCCGGACTAGCGGACGCTCCTACGAGCAGTACTTC. It is translated as CASSPRTSGRSYEQYF. The rearrangement links TRBV7-2 to TRBJ2-7; 10 bases align to TRBD2. The V gene end was trimmed by 5 bases and the J gene end by 0 bases; junction bases not matched to a gene: 7. Looked up from germline, CDR1 is SGHTA and CDR2 is FQGNSA. The CDR3 extends over 16 amino acids. Together with reference TRBV7-2 and TRBJ2-7, the CDR3 gives the full variable domain: GAGVSQSPSNKVTEKGKDVELRCDPISGHTALYWYRQSLGQGLEFLIYFQGNSAPDKSGLPSDRFSAERTGGSVSTLTIQRTQQEDSAVYLCASSPRTSGRSYEQYFGPGTRLTVT.